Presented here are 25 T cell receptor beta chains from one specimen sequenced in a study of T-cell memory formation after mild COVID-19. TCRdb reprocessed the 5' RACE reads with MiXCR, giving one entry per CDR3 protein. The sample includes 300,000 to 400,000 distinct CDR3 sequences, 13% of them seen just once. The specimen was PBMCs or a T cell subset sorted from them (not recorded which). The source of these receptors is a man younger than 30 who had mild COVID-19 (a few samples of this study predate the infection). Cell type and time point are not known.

CDR3 loop: CASGQGAGEAFF. The DNA of the CDR3 is TGTGCCAGCGGGCAGGGGGCAGGTGAAGCTTTCTTT. The genes are TRBV6-1 and TRBJ1-1, with 8 nucleotides matching TRBD1. The CDR3 is 12 amino acids. Germline loops: CDR1 MNHNS, CDR2 SASEGT. Trimming cost V 8 bases and J 7 bases; bases outside gene matches: 6.

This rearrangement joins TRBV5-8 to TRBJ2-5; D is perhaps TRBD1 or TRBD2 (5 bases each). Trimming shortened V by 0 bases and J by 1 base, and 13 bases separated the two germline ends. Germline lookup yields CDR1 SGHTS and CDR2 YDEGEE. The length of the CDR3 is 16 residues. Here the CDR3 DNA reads TGTGCCAGCAGCTTGGGGGGGACCCCTTTCCAAGAGACCCAGTACTTC. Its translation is CASSLGGTPFQETQYF.

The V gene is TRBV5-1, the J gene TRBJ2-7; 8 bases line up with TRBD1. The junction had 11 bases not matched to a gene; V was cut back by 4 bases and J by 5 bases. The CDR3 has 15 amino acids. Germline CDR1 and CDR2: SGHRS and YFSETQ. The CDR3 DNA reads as TGCGCCAGCAGCGCTCAGGGTACAGGGGGTGACGAGCAGTACGTC. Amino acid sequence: CASSAQGTGGDEQYV.

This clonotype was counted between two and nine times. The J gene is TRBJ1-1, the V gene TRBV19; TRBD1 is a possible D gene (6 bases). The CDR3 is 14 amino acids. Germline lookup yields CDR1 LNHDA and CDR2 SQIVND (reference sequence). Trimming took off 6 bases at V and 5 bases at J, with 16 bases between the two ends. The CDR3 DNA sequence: TGTGCCAGTAGAACTGTGGGGGCGGGGACTGAAGCTTTCTTT. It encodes CASRTVGAGTEAFF. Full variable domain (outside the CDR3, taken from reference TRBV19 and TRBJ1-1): DGGITQSPKYLFRKEGQNVTLSCEQNLNHDAMYWYRQDPGQGLRLIYYSQIVNDFQKGDIAEGYSVSREKKESFPLTVTSAQKNPTAFYLCASRTVGAGTEAFFGQGTRLTVV.

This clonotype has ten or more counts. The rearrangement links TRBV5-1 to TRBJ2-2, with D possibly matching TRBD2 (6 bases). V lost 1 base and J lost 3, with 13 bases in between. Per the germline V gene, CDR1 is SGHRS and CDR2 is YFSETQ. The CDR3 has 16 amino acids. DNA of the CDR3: TGCGCCAGCAGCTTGCGGCCTAGCGATTACACCGGGGAGCTGTTTTTT. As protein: CASSLRPSDYTGELFF.

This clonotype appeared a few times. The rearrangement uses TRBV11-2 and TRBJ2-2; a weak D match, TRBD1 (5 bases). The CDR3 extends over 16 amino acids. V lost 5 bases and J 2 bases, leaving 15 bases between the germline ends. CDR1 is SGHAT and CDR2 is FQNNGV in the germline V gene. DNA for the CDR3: TGTGCCAGCAGCACAGGCGCCGGTTTAAACACCGGGGAGCTGTTTTTT. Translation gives CASSTGAGLNTGELFF.

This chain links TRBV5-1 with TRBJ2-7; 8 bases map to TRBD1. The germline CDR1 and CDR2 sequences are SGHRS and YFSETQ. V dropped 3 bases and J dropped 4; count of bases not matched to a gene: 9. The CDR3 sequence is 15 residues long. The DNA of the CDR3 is TGCGCCAGCAGCTCCGTCCCCGGGACAGGTTACGAGCAGTACTTC. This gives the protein CASSSVPGTGYEQYF.

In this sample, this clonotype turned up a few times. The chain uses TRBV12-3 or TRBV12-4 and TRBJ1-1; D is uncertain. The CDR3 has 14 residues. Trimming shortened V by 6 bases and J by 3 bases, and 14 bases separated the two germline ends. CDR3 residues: CASSPLGADTEAFF. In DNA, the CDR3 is TGTGCCAGCAGCCCCCTAGGAGCGGACACTGAAGCTTTCTTT.

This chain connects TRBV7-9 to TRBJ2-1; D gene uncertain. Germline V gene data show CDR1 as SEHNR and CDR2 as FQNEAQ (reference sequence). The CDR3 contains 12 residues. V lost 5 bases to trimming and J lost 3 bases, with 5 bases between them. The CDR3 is CASSEVYNEQFF. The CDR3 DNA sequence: TGTGCCAGCAGCGAGGTCTACAATGAGCAGTTCTTC.

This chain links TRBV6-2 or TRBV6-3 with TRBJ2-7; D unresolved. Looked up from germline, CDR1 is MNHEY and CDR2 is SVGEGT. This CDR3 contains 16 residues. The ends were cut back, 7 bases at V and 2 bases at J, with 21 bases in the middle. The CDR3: CASTKSSAEGPYEQYF. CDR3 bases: TGTGCCAGCACCAAAAGTTCCGCTGAAGGTCCCTACGAGCAGTACTTC.

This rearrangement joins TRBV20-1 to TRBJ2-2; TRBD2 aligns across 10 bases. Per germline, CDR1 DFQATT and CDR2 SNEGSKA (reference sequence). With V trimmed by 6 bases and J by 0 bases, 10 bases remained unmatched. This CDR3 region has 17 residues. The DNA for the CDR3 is TGCAGTGCCCCGGTCATAGCGGGGGGCGCGAACACCGGGGAGCTGTTTTTT. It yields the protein CSAPVIAGGANTGELFF.

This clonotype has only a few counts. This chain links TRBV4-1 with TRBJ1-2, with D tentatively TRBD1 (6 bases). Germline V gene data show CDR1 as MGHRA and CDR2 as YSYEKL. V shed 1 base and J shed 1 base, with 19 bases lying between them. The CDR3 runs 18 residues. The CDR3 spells CASSQGRGGKNLNYGYTF. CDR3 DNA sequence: TGCGCCAGCAGCCAAGGTCGAGGGGGAAAGAATCTTAACTATGGCTACACCTTC.

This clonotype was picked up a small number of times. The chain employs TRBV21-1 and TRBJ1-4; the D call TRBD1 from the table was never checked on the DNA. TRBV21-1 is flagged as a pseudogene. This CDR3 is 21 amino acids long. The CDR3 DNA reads TGTGCCAGCAGCCCTTACCGAATCGGACAGGGTGATGCGGCAACTAATGAAAAACTGTTTTTT. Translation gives CASSPYRIGQGDAATNEKLFF.

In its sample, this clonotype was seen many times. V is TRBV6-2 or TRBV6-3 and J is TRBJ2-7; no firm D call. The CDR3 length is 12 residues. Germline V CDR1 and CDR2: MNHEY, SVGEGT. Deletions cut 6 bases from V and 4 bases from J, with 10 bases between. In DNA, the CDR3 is TGTGCCAGCAGCAGAGCGAGTTACGAGCAGTACGTC. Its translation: CASSRASYEQYV.

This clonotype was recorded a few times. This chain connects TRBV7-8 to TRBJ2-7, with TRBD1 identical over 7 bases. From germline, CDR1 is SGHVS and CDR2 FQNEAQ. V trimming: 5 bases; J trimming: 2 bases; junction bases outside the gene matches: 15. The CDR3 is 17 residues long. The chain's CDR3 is CASSKIGTVLTTYEQYF. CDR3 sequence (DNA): TGTGCCAGCAGCAAAATCGGGACAGTTCTTACAACCTACGAGCAGTACTTC.

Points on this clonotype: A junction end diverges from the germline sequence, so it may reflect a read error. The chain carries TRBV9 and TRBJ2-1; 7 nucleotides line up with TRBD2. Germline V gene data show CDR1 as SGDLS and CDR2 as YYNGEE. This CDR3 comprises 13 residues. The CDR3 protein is CASSVTPGGYLLF. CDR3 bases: TGTGCCAGCAGCGTTACACCCGGGGGGTATTTGCTCTTC.

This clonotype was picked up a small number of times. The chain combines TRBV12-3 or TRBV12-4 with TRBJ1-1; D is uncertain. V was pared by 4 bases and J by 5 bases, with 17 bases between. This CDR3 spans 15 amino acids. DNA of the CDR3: TGTGCCAGCAGTTCATCCCCCAGGCGGCGGACTGAAGCTTTCTTT. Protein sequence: CASSSSPRRRTEAFF.

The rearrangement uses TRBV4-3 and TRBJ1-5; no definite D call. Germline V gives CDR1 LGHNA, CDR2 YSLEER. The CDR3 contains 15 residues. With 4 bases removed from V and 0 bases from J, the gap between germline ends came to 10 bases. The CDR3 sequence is CASSRLAYSNQPQHF. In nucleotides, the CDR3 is TGCGCCAGCAGCCGCCTTGCTTATAGCAATCAGCCCCAGCATTTT.

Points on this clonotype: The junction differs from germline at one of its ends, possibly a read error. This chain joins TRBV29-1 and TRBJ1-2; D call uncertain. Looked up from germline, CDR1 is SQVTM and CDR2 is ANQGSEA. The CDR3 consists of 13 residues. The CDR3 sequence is CSVDYTSRRKPIF. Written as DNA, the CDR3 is TGCAGCGTTGATTACACGAGCCGGAGGAAACCTATCTTC. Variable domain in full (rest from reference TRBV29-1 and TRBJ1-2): SAVISQKPSRDICQRGTSLTIQCQVDSQVTMMFWYRQQPGQSLTLIATANQGSEATYESGFVIDKFPISRPNLTFSTLTVSNMSPEDSSIYLCSVDYTSRRKPIFGSGTRLTVV.

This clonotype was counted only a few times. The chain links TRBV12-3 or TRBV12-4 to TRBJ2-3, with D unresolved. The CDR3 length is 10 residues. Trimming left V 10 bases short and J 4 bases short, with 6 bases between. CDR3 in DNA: TGTGCCACTAGTGCAGATACGCAGTATTTT. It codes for CATSADTQYF.

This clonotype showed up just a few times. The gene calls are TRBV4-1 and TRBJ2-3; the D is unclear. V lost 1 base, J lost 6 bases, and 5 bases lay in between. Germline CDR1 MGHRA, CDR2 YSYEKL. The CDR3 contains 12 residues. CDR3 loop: CASSQVVDTQYF. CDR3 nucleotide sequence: TGCGCCAGCAGCCAAGTTGTGGATACGCAGTATTTT.

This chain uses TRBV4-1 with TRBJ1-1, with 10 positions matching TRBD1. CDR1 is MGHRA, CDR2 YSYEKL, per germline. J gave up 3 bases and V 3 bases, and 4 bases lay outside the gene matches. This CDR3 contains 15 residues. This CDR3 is CASSQRTGGYTEAFF. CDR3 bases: TGCGCCAGCAGCCAGCGGACAGGGGGATACACTGAAGCTTTCTTT.

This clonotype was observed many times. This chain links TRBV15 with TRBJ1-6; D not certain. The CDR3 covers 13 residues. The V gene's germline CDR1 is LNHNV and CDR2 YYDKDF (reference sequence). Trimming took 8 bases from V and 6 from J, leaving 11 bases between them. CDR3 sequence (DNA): TGTGCCACCGGACCCTCCGGTAATTCACCCCTCCACTTT. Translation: CATGPSGNSPLHF.

CDR3 residues: CASTTSGRTNTEAFF. The CDR3 DNA sequence: TGTGCCAGTACAACAAGTGGACGTACGAACACTGAAGCTTTCTTT. The gene calls are TRBV12-3 or TRBV12-4 and TRBJ1-1; D remains unclear. Trimming removed 9 bases at V and 1 base at J, with 18 bases between. The CDR3 has 15 amino acids.

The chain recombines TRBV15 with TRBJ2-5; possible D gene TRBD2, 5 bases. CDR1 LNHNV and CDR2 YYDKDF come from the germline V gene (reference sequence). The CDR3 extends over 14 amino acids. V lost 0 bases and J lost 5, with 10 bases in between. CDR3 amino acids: CATSRDLARETQYF. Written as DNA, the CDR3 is TGTGCCACCAGCAGAGACCTAGCCAGGGAGACCCAGTACTTC.